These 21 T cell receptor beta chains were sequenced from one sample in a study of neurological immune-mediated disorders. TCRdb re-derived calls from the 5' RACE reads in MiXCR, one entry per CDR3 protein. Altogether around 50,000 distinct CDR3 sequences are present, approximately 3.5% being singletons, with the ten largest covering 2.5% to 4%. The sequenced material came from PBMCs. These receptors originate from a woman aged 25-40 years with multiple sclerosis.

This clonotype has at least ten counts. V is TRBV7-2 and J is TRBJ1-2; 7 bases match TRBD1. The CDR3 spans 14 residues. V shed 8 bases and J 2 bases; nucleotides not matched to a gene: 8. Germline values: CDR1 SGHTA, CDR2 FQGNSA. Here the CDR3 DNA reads TGTGCCAGCCCCGACAGGGATGGGAACTATGGCTACACCTTC. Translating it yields CASPDRDGNYGYTF. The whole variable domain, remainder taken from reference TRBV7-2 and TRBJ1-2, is GAGVSQSPSNKVTEKGKDVELRCDPISGHTALYWYRQSLGQGLEFLIYFQGNSAPDKSGLPSDRFSAERTGGSVSTLTIQRTQQEDSAVYLCASPDRDGNYGYTFGSGTRLTVV.

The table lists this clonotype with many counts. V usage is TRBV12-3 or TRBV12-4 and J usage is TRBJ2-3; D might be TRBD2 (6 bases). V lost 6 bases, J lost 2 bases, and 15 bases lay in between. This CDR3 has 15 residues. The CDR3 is CASSLSGSYTDTQYF. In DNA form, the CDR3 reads TGTGCCAGCAGCTTAAGCGGGTCTTACACAGATACGCAGTATTTT.

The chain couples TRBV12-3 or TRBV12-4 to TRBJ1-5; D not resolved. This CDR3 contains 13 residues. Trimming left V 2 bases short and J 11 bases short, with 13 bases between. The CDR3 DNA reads TGTGCCAGCAGTTTACAGGCTGTCGCGGCCCAGCATTTT. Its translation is CASSLQAVAAQHF.

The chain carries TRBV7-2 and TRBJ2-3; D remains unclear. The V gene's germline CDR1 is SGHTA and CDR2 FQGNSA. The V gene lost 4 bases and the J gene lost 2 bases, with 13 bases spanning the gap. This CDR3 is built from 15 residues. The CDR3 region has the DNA TGTGCCAGCAGCTCAAACCTTATCGACACAGATACGCAGTATTTT. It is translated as CASSSNLIDTDTQYF.

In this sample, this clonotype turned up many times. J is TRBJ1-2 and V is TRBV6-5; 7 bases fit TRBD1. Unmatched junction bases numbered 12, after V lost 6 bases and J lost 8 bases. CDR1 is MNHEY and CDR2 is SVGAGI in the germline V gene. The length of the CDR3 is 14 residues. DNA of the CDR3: TGTGCCAGCAGCCCGACAGGGCTATCGGGGGGCTACACCTTC. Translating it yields CASSPTGLSGGYTF.

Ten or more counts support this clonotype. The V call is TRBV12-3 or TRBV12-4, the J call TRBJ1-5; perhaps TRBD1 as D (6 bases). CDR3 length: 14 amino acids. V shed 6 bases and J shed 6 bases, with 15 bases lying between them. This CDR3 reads CASRRGQNSQPQHF. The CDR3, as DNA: TGTGCCAGCAGGCGAGGACAGAACAGTCAGCCCCAGCATTTT.

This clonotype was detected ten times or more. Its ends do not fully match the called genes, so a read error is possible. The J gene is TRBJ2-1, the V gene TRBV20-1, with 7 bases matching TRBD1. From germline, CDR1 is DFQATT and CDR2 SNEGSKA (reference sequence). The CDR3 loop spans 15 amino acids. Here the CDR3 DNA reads TGCAGTGCTAAGCCTCGGGACAGCCACAATTTACGCAGTCCCTTC. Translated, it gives CSAKPRDSHNLRSPF.

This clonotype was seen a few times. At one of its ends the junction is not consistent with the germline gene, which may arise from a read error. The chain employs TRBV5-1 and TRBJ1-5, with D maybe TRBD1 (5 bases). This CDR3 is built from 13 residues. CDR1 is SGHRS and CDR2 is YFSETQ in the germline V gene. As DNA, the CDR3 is TGCGCCAGCAGCCGGGACGTGGATCAGCCCCAGAATTTT. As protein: CASSRDVDQPQNF.

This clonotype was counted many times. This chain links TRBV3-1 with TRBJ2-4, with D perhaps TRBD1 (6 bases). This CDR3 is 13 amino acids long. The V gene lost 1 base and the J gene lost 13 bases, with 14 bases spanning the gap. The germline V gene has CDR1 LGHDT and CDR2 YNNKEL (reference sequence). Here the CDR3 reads CASSQAQGNAQYF. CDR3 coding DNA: TGTGCCAGCAGCCAAGCACAGGGAAATGCCCAGTACTTC.

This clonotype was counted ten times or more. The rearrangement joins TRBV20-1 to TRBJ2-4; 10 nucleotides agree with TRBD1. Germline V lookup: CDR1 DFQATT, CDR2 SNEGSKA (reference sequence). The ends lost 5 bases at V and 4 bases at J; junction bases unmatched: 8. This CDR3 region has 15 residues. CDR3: CSAVTAGQGKNIQYF. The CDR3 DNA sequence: TGCAGTGCTGTTACCGCGGGACAGGGGAAAAACATTCAGTACTTC.

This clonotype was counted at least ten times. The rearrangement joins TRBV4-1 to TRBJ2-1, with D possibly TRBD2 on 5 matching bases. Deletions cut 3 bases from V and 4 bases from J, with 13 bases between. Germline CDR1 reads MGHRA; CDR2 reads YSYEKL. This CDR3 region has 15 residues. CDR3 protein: CASSQSLRGYNEQFF. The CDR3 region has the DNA TGCGCCAGCAGCCAGTCTTTACGGGGTTACAATGAGCAGTTCTTC.

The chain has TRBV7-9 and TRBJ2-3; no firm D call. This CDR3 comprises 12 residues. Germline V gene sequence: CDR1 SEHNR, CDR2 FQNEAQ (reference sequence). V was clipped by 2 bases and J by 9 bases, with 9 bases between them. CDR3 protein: CASSLQTETQYF. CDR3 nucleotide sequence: TGTGCCAGCAGCTTACAAACCGAAACGCAGTATTTT.

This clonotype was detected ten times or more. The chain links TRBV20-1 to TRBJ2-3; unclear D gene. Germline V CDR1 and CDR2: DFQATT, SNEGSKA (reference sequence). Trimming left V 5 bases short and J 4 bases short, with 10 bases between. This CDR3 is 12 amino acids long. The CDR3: CSARRGPDTQYF. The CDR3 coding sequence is TGCAGTGCTCGCCGAGGCCCAGATACGCAGTATTTT.

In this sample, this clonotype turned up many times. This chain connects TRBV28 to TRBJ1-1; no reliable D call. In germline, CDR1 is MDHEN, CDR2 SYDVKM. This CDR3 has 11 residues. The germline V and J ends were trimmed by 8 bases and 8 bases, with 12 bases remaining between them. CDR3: CASGRAREAFF. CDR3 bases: TGTGCCAGCGGCCGAGCTAGGGAAGCTTTCTTT.

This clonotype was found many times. The CDR3 coding sequence is TGTGCCAGCAGAACTCCGGGACAGAACTACGAGCAGTACTTC. Translating it yields CASRTPGQNYEQYF. The genes are TRBV6-5 and TRBJ2-7; 7 bases map to TRBD1. This CDR3 has 14 amino acids. Trimming at V came to 6 bases and at J to 3 bases, leaving 8 bases not matched to a gene. Germline V CDR1 and CDR2: MNHEY, SVGAGI.

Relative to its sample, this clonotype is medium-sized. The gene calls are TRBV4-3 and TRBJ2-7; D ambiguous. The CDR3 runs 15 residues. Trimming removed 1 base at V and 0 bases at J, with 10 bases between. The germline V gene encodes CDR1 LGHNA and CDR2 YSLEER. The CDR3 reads CASSQVADYSYEQYF. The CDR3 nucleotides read TGCGCCAGCAGCCAAGTCGCCGATTACTCCTACGAGCAGTACTTC.

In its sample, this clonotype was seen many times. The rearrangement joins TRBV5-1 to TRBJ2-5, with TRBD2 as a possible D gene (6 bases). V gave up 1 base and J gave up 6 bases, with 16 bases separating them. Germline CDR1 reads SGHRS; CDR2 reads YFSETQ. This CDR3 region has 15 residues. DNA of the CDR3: TGCGCCAGCAGCTTGAATGTAGGGGAGGTGCAGACCCAGTACTTC. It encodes CASSLNVGEVQTQYF.

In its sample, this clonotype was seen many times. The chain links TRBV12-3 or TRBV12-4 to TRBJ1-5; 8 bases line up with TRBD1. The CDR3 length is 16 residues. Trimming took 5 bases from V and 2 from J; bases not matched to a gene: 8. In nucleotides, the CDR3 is TGTGCCAGCAGTCTTGCAGGGGGCGGAGGCAATCAGCCCCAGCATTTT. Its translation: CASSLAGGGGNQPQHF.

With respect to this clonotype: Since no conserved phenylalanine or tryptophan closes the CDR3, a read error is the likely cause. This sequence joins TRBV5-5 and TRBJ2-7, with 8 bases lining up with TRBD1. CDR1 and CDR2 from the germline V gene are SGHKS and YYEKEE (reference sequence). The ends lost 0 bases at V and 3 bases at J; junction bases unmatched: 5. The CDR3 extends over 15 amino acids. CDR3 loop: CASSLAGTGFYEQYN. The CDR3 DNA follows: TGTGCCAGCAGCTTGGCCGGGACAGGATTCTACGAGCAGTACAAC.

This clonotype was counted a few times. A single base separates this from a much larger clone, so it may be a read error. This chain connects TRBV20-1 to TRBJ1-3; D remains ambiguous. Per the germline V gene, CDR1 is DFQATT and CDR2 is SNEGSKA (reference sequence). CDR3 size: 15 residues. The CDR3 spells CSAMDRAGAGKTIYF. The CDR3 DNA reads TGCAGTGCTATGGACCGCGCAGGAGCTGGAAAAACCATATATTTT.

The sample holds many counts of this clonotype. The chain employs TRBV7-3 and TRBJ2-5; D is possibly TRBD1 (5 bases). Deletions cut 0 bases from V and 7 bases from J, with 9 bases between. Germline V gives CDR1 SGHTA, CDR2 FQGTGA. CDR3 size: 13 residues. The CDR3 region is CASSLTGAGTQYF. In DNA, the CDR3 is TGTGCCAGCAGCTTAACAGGGGCCGGGACCCAGTACTTC.